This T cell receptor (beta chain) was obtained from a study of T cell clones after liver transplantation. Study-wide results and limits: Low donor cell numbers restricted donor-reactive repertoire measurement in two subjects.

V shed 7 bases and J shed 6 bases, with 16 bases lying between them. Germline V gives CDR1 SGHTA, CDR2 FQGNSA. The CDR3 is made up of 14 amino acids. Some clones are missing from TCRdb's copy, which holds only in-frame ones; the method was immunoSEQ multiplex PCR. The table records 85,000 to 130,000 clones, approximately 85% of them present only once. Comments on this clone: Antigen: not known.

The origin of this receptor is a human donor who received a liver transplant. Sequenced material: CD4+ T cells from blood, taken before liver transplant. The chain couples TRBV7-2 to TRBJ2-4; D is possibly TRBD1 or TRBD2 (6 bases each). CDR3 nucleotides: TGTGCCAGCAAGGGGAGCAGGGGAGGAAACATTCAGTACTTC. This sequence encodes CASKGSRGGNIQYF.